The 17 T cell receptor beta chains given below trace back to one sample, sequenced in a study of regulatory T cells in long-lasting Graves disease (dated by TCRdb to the early 2020s). To prepare the library, multiplex PCR was applied. The reads were generated on an Illumina HiSeq 4000. CDR3 regions were amplified by Arm-PCR with iRepertoire HTBI primers to construct TCR beta libraries. TCRdb trimmed public reads at Q25 via fastp, called clones via MiXCR and kept in-frame beta chains. Each entry is one CDR3 protein sequence, shown with its most common DNA and genes. For this sample there are roughly 500,000 distinct CDR3 sequences; about 14% appear just once. The biggest ten clones account for roughly a tenth of the sample. The intended sense of this specimen's time point label: newly diagnosed GD, antithyroid drugs for less than 3 months. RNA was extracted from PBMCs in TRIzol for both TCR sequencing and RNA sequencing.

These same records also appear under a second study, on T cells in Graves' hyperthyroidism and ophthalmopathy.

The input for sequencing was peripheral blood mononuclear cells (PBMCs), taken at new diagnosis, from a patient treated with antithyroid drugs. The receptor source for this set is a man aged 25-45 years with Graves disease. Donor details come from another sample of the same person, matched by shared clones.

Ten or more counts support this clonotype. This chain joins TRBV20-1 and TRBJ2-5, with 7 bases matching TRBD2. The CDR3 has 14 residues. The germline V gene encodes CDR1 DFQATT and CDR2 SNEGSKA (reference sequence). Unmatched junction bases numbered 12, after V lost 6 bases and J lost 5 bases. CDR3 sequence reads: CSARWGEGHETQYF. CDR3 DNA sequence: TGCAGTGCCCGATGGGGGGAGGGCCACGAGACCCAGTACTTC.

This clonotype was seen at least ten times. The chain carries TRBV12-3 or TRBV12-4 and TRBJ2-1; D might be TRBD1 or TRBD2, each matching 5 bases. This CDR3 has 14 amino acids. Trimming took 5 bases from V and 6 from J, leaving 14 bases between them. The CDR3 region is CASSPLGTLNEQFF. Written as DNA, the CDR3 is TGTGCCAGCAGTCCCCTCGGGACCCTCAATGAGCAGTTCTTC.

Many counts were recorded for this clonotype. The chain joins TRBV7-9 to TRBJ1-1; D is unresolved. Germline CDR1 SEHNR, CDR2 FQNEAQ (reference sequence). With 1 base removed from V and 1 base from J, the gap between germline ends came to 7 bases. CDR3 length equals 14 residues. As DNA, the CDR3 is TGTGCCAGCAGCTTAGAACTAAAGAACACTGAAGCTTTCTTT. Translating it yields CASSLELKNTEAFF.

This clonotype appeared many times. The CDR3 protein is CASSLGQGAPDTQYF. CDR3 DNA: TGTGCCAGCAGCTTGGGACAGGGGGCTCCAGATACGCAGTATTTT. This chain links TRBV11-2 with TRBJ2-3; 12 bases line up with TRBD1. V shed 3 bases and J 4 bases; nucleotides not matched to a gene: 2. Germline-derived CDR1 and CDR2 are SGHAT and FQNNGV. CDR3 length: 15 residues.

This clonotype was observed at least ten times. This sequence joins TRBV12-5 and TRBJ2-7; 9 positions agree with TRBD1. CDR3 size: 18 residues. From germline, CDR1 is LGHNT and CDR2 FRNRAP. After removal of 4 bases from V and 0 bases from J, the junction contained 13 bases not matched to a gene. In DNA, the CDR3 is TGTGCTAGTGGTTCGGCTGGGACAGGGCGAATAGCCTCCTACGAGCAGTACTTC. Translated, it gives CASGSAGTGRIASYEQYF.

In its sample, this clonotype was seen many times. The V call is TRBV15, the J call TRBJ1-4; a possible D gene is TRBD1 (5 bases). Trimming removed 0 bases at V and 0 bases at J, with 11 bases between. CDR1 and CDR2 (germline): LNHNV, YYDKDF (reference sequence). This CDR3 has 17 amino acids. The CDR3 DNA reads TGTGCCACCAGCAGAGATCTGGGGACCGCAACTAATGAAAAACTGTTTTTT. This encodes CATSRDLGTATNEKLFF.

The chain links TRBV27 to TRBJ2-1; D not resolved. V was trimmed by 5 bases and J by 6 bases, leaving 11 bases between them. Germline CDR1 MNHEY, CDR2 SMNVEV (reference sequence). This CDR3 region has 13 residues. CDR3 sequence: CASSTRRPNEQFF. DNA of the CDR3: TGTGCCAGCAGTACACGAAGGCCCAATGAGCAGTTCTTC.

This clonotype was detected a few times. The V gene is TRBV19, the J gene TRBJ2-7; 10 nucleotides align to TRBD2. Losses at the gene ends were 8 bases for V and 2 bases for J; bases not matched to a gene: 12. This CDR3 has 16 amino acids. Germline CDR1 LNHDA, CDR2 SQIVND (reference sequence). CDR3 sequence: CASSPRAGGMTYEQYF. CDR3 nucleotides: TGTGCCAGTTCCCCCCGAGCGGGAGGGATGACCTACGAGCAGTACTTC.

This clonotype was recorded many times. In DNA form, the CDR3 reads TGTGCCAGCAGTGACCGACGGGTGGGAGAGACCCAGTACTTC. It encodes CASSDRRVGETQYF. The chain links TRBV12-3 or TRBV12-4 to TRBJ2-5; no clear D. The V gene lost 5 bases and the J gene lost 4 bases, with 14 bases spanning the gap. The CDR3 sequence is 14 residues long.

The genes are TRBV12-3 or TRBV12-4 and TRBJ1-6; possible D gene TRBD1, 5 bases. The V and J ends lost 6 bases and 15 bases respectively, with 18 bases between them. The CDR3 contains 13 residues. The CDR3 protein is CASSQTGALSLHF. DNA of the CDR3: TGTGCCAGCAGCCAAACCGGGGCACTTAGCCTCCACTTT.

There are many counts of this clonotype. The genes are TRBV5-1 and TRBJ2-7, with 14 bases lining up with TRBD2. The germline V gene has CDR1 SGHRS and CDR2 YFSETQ. V shed 3 bases and J 3 bases; nucleotides not matched to a gene: 5. The CDR3 is 16 residues long. CDR3 in amino acids: CASSSGLAGGHYEQYF. In DNA form, the CDR3 reads TGCGCCAGCAGCTCCGGACTAGCGGGAGGACACTACGAGCAGTACTTC.

This chain joins TRBV15 and TRBJ2-3; the match to TRBD1 covers 8 bases. The V gene end was trimmed by 4 bases and the J gene end by 4 bases; junction bases not matched to a gene: 19. The CDR3 loop spans 19 amino acids. The germline gives CDR1 LNHNV, CDR2 YYDKDF (reference sequence). The CDR3 reads CATSKLIFRAQGAPDTQYF. CDR3 nucleotides: TGTGCCACCAGCAAACTTATCTTCCGGGCCCAGGGGGCCCCAGATACGCAGTATTTT.

This clonotype came up many times. V gene TRBV3-1 combines with J gene TRBJ1-3; no definite D call. This CDR3 has 13 residues. Deletions cut 1 base from V and 7 bases from J, with 8 bases between. CDR1 is LGHDT and CDR2 is YNNKEL in the germline V gene (reference sequence). The chain's CDR3 is CASSQVGWNTIYF. For the CDR3, the DNA is TGTGCCAGCAGCCAAGTCGGGTGGAACACCATATATTTT. The whole variable domain, filled in from reference TRBV3-1 and TRBJ1-3, reads DTAVSQTPKYLVTQMGNDKSIKCEQNLGHDTMYWYKQDSKKFLKIMFSYNNKELIINETVPNRFSPKSPDKAHLNLHINSLELGDSAVYFCASSQVGWNTIYFGEGSWLTVV.

CDR3 loop: CASSPHRGRFDPGYTF. Here the CDR3 DNA reads TGTGCCAGCAGCCCTCACAGGGGGCGTTTTGATCCGGGCTACACCTTC. This chain uses TRBV3-1 with TRBJ1-2; 9 bases are a match to TRBD1. CDR1 is LGHDT and CDR2 is YNNKEL in the germline V gene (reference sequence). This CDR3 spans 16 amino acids. The V segment lost 4 bases and the J segment 8 bases; nucleotides outside the gene matches: 14.

This clonotype was found many times. This chain connects TRBV7-9 to TRBJ1-1; possibly TRBD1 for D (5 bases). Germline V gene sequence: CDR1 SEHNR, CDR2 FQNEAQ (reference sequence). The CDR3 contains 13 residues. V gave up 2 bases and J gave up 4 bases, with 8 bases separating them. CDR3 in amino acids: CASSLMGLTEAFF. CDR3 in DNA: TGTGCCAGCAGCTTAATGGGGCTCACTGAAGCTTTCTTT.

Many counts were recorded for this clonotype. This sequence joins TRBV10-3 and TRBJ2-1, with 15 bases identical to TRBD2. This CDR3 spans 20 amino acids. Trimming cost V 6 bases and J 6 bases; bases outside gene matches: 18. CDR1 is ENHRY, CDR2 SYGVKD, per germline. The DNA for the CDR3 is TGTGCCATCAGGGACAGGGTGGGGACTAGCGGGAGGACAACGGCCAATGAGCAGTTCTTC. Protein product: CAIRDRVGTSGRTTANEQFF.

This clonotype has at least ten counts. The chain joins TRBV6-5 to TRBJ2-3; 10 nucleotides match TRBD1. The CDR3 is 17 residues long. The J segment lost 2 bases and the V segment lost 2 bases, leaving 7 bases of the junction unmatched. Germline CDR1 is MNHEY and CDR2 is SVGAGI. The CDR3 loop is CASSYTRTGGLTDTQYF. The CDR3 DNA sequence: TGTGCCAGCAGTTACACCAGGACAGGGGGGCTCACAGATACGCAGTATTTT.